Given below is one TCR beta chain in context. The antigen is not known. Trimming pared 6 bases from V and 8 bases from J, leaving 19 bases between. Per the germline V gene, CDR1 is MDHEN and CDR2 is SYDVKM. The CDR3 is 14 residues long. cDNA libraries for TCR beta contained unique molecular identifiers. From the PCR reads, TCRdb called clonotypes with MiXCR, one entry per CDR3 protein. The data show around 400,000 distinct CDR3 sequences, approximately 33% seen once. The data derive from a study of post-analysis software for immune sequencing data. General study findings and limits: Four or five TRBV segments (TRBV5-6, TRBV5-1 and TRBV20-1 among them) occurred more frequently in patients than in controls.

The genes are TRBV28 and TRBJ1-1; D unclear. Sequencing was carried out using blood. The receptor was derived from a girl between 10 and 17 years old with multiple sclerosis. The CDR3 nucleotides are TGTGCCAGCAGCGACGGTGGCCTCGTATCGGAAGCTTTCTTT. Translating it yields CASSDGGLVSEAFF.